This T cell receptor (beta chain) is drawn from a study of T cell responses to AZD1222 COVID-19 vaccine. Overall study results and limits: Of spike-specific TCRs, nearly half reportedly target regions left unmutated in variants. Repertoires were collected only later (after the peak T cell response had occurred). Baseline seropositives among AZD1222 recipients totaled only 5 to 7.

Points on this clone: Its target is not known.

The assay was immunoSEQ multiplex PCR, and TCRdb's table has in-frame clones only and misses some. The table lists more than 150,000 clones, approximately 91% of them singletons. Second-dose groups at about 4 or about 12 weeks were pooled. V was shortened by 6 bases and J by 5 bases, with 17 bases between the two germline ends. Germline V gene lookup returns CDR1 MNHEY and CDR2 SVGAGI. The CDR3 extends over 15 amino acids. The TCR sequence derives from an adult who received the AZD1222 COVID-19 vaccine. The chain has TRBV6-5 and TRBJ2-4, with TRBD1 as a possible D gene (6 bases). The source material was peripheral blood, sampled 28 days after the second AZD1222 dose. The CDR3 DNA reads TGTGCCAGCAGGGTGGACATCAGGGGCCAAAACATTCAGTACTTC. It encodes CASRVDIRGQNIQYF.